This is a list of T cell receptor beta chains from one sample in a study of OX40 agonist ivuxolimab in advanced cancers. Using immunoSEQ multiplex PCR, the repertoire was profiled, and TCRdb retains in-frame clones only, with some absent. The table includes about 93,000 clones, 85% to 95% detected once. The source was CD4+ or CD8+ T cells sorted from blood, collected in a trial of the OX40 agonist ivuxolimab. Receptors originate from an adult with an advanced solid tumor such as melanoma, head and neck, liver or kidney cancer. Each CDR3 is given with its conserved first and last residue. Each record gives: clone size, D gene, V gene, J gene, CDR3 protein, CDR3 DNA. D genes are given only for firm matches. Clone size, where shown, is once, few, many, or a class for clones that have expanded.

>.|.|TRBV28|TRBJ1-4
CASSPGGTSVF
TGTGCCAGCAGTCCGGGGGGCACCTCCGTTTTT
>once|TRBD2|TRBV4-1|TRBJ2-3
CASSQDPGVAGGRTDTQYF
TGCGCCAGCAGCCAAGACCCGGGGGTAGCGGGGGGGAGGACAGATACGCAGTATTTT
>.|.|TRBV11-3|TRBJ2-7
CASSLGGSGTYEQYF
TGTGCCAGCAGCTTAGGAGGGTCGGGGACCTACGAGCAGTACTTC
>.|TRBD1|TRBV5-1|TRBJ1-3
CASSLGTGTGNTIYF
TGCGCCAGCAGCTTAGGGACAGGGACTGGAAACACCATATATTTT
>medium-sized|.|TRBV7-8|TRBJ2-7
CASSPTVSAYEQYF
TGTGCCAGCAGCCCCACAGTGTCAGCCTACGAGCAGTACTTC
>once|.|TRBV19|TRBJ2-7
CASITQTSTAPITYEQYF
TGTGCCAGCATAACCCAGACCTCGACAGCACCCATTACCTACGAGCAGTACTTC
>.|.|TRBV4-1|TRBJ2-4
CASSQTGLNIQYF
TGCGCCAGCAGCCAAACAGGGCTAAACATTCAGTACTTC
>.|.|TRBV27|TRBJ2-7
CASSLLGQRPYEQYF
TGTGCCAGCAGTCTCTTAGGACAGCGCCCCTACGAGCAGTACTTC
>.|.|TRBV7-8|TRBJ2-3
CASSFGAATDTQYF
TGTGCCAGCAGCTTTGGGGCGGCTACAGATACGCAGTATTTT
>.|.|TRBV27|TRBJ2-2
CASSFRGFGTGELFF
TGTGCCAGCAGTTTCCGGGGGTTTGGCACCGGGGAGCTGTTTTTT
>.|TRBD1|TRBV27|TRBJ2-5
CASGQGAETQYF
TGTGCCAGTGGACAGGGGGCGGAGACCCAGTACTTC
>.|.|TRBV7-9|TRBJ2-1
CASSSPDDEQFF
TGTGCCAGCAGCTCCCCCGACGATGAGCAGTTCTTC
>once|.|TRBV9|TRBJ1-2
CASSVALGTANYGYTF
TGTGCCAGCAGCGTAGCTTTAGGTACAGCTAACTATGGCTACACCTTC
>.|TRBD1|TRBV14|TRBJ2-7
CASRDRESYEQYF
TGTGCCAGCCGGGACAGGGAATCCTACGAGCAGTACTTC
>.|.|TRBV25-1|TRBJ1-2
CASSGASDGYTF
TGTGCCAGCAGCGGGGCCTCGGATGGCTACACCTTC
>.|TRBD1|TRBV10-1|TRBJ2-1
CASSESAGQGRYNEQFF
TGCGCCAGCAGTGAGTCGGCGGGACAGGGGCGCTACAATGAGCAGTTCTTC
>.|.|TRBV5-1|TRBJ2-2
CASSLDRANTGELFF
TGCGCCAGCAGCTTGGACAGGGCGAACACCGGGGAGCTGTTTTTT
>.|TRBD1|TRBV2|TRBJ2-7
CASRDPRQGAHYEQYF
TGTGCCAGCAGAGACCCACGACAGGGGGCCCACTACGAGCAGTACTTC
>.|.|TRBV19|TRBJ2-5
CASSIGSPMETQYF
TGTGCCAGTAGTATAGGGAGCCCCATGGAGACCCAGTACTTC
>.|.|TRBV9|TRBJ1-2
CASSGGGYYGYTF
TGTGCCAGCAGCGGAGGAGGATATTATGGCTACACCTTC
>.|.|TRBV28|TRBJ2-7
CASSLSPSSAYEQYF
TGTGCCAGCAGTTTATCCCCTTCGAGCGCCTACGAGCAGTACTTC
>.|.|TRBV28|TRBJ2-7
CASSVGTIREQYF
TGTGCCAGCAGTGTTGGGACAATAAGGGAGCAGTACTTC
>.|.|TRBV2|TRBJ2-3
CASRDYTDTQYF
TGTGCCAGCCGAGACTACACAGATACGCAGTATTTT
>.|.|TRBV6-6|TRBJ2-1
CASSSDGMNEQFF
TGTGCCAGCAGTTCCGACGGGATGAATGAGCAGTTCTTC
>.|TRBD1|TRBV4-3|TRBJ2-1
CASSQDRDREQFF
TGCGCCAGCAGCCAAGATAGGGACAGGGAGCAGTTCTTC
>.|TRBD1|TRBV28|TRBJ1-2
CASSLSRTGGNGYTF
TGTGCCAGCAGTTTATCAAGGACAGGGGGCAATGGCTACACCTTC
>.|.|TRBV20-1|TRBJ2-7
CSGGQAYEQYF
TGCAGCGGGGGACAAGCCTACGAGCAGTACTTC
>.|.|TRBV4-1|TRBJ2-1
CASSQHLAPQEQFF
TGCGCCAGCAGCCAACACCTAGCTCCCCAAGAGCAGTTCTTC
>.|.|TRBV11-2|TRBJ2-7
CASSLETTYEQYF
TGTGCCAGCAGCCTAGAGACGACATACGAGCAGTACTTC
>.|TRBD1|TRBV2|TRBJ1-5
CASSRQGKVQPQHF
TGTGCCAGCAGTAGACAGGGAAAGGTTCAGCCCCAGCATTTT
>.|.|TRBV2|TRBJ2-5
CASSDYETQYF
TGTGCCAGCAGTGATTACGAGACCCAGTACTTC
>.|.|TRBV6-5|TRBJ1-2
CASSYSGGLNYGYTF
TGTGCCAGCAGTTACTCGGGGGGTTTGAACTATGGCTACACCTTC
>.|TRBD1|TRBV7-2|TRBJ2-7
CASSGYGTGDPYEQYF
TGTGCCAGCAGTGGATACGGGACAGGGGACCCCTACGAGCAGTACTTC
>.|TRBD1|TRBV19|TRBJ2-7
CASSIGQGTYEQYF
TGTGCCAGTAGTATTGGACAGGGAACCTACGAGCAGTACTTC
>.|TRBD2|TRBV7-2|TRBJ2-3
CASSLGTSLYTDTQYF
TGTGCCAGCAGCCTAGGGACTAGCTTATACACAGATACGCAGTATTTT
>.|.|TRBV6-5|TRBJ1-2
CASSNTPGAYGYTF
TGTGCCAGCAGCAACACACCGGGTGCTTATGGCTACACCTTC
>.|TRBD1|TRBV28|TRBJ2-5
CASRGTGQETQYF
TGTGCCAGCAGGGGGACAGGCCAAGAGACCCAGTACTTC
>.|.|TRBV4-1|TRBJ1-2
CASSPNRGSNYGYTF
TGCGCCAGCAGCCCAAATAGGGGTTCTAACTATGGCTACACCTTC
>.|.|TRBV6-5|TRBJ2-2
CASRPTGHGELFF
TGTGCCAGCAGGCCGACGGGGCACGGGGAGCTGTTTTTT
>.|.|TRBV11-2|TRBJ2-5
CASSLVYNPERETQYF
TGTGCCAGCAGCTTAGTGTACAACCCCGAACGAGAGACCCAGTACTTC
>.|.|TRBV7-6|TRBJ2-1
CASSFATIYNEQFF
TGTGCCAGCAGCTTTGCGACAATATACAATGAGCAGTTCTTC
>.|.|TRBV15|TRBJ2-5
CATSRGRPDTQETQYF
TGTGCCACCAGCAGGGGACGTCCGGACACACAAGAGACCCAGTACTTC
>.|.|TRBV6-5|TRBJ2-1
CASSYSQGYNEQFF
TGTGCCAGCAGTTACTCGCAGGGATACAATGAGCAGTTCTTC
>.|.|TRBV28|TRBJ1-1
CASSLRAQGTEAFF
TGTGCCAGCAGTTTAAGAGCCCAAGGGACTGAAGCTTTCTTT
>.|.|TRBV7-2|TRBJ2-7
CASSFTDRSYEQYF
TGTGCCAGCAGCTTCACCGACAGGTCCTACGAGCAGTACTTC
>.|.|TRBV13|TRBJ2-5
CASSLPGTRIQETQYF
TGTGCCAGCAGCCTTCCCGGGACACGCATACAAGAGACCCAGTACTTC
>.|.|TRBV9|TRBJ1-2
CASSVSGNYGYTF
TGTGCCAGCAGCGTTTCAGGCAACTATGGCTACACCTTC
>.|TRBD2|TRBV9|TRBJ2-3
CASSGRDGLAVTDTQYF
TGTGCCAGCAGCGGACGAGATGGACTAGCAGTCACAGATACGCAGTATTTT
>.|TRBD1|TRBV4-1|TRBJ2-7
CASSLGQGAYEQYF
TGCGCCAGCAGCCTCGGACAGGGCGCCTACGAGCAGTACTTC
>.|.|TRBV4-1|TRBJ2-7
CASSQEPLSYEQYF
TGCGCCAGCAGCCAAGAACCCCTGAGCTACGAGCAGTACTTC
>.|.|TRBV12-5|TRBJ1-4
CASGLGEQGEKLFF
TGTGCTAGTGGTTTGGGGGAACAGGGTGAAAAACTGTTTTTT
>.|TRBD1|TRBV29-1|TRBJ1-4
CSAATGTANEKLFF
TGCAGCGCAGCCACCGGGACAGCTAATGAAAAACTGTTTTTT
>.|.|TRBV6-1|TRBJ2-5
CASSEGYRAVQETQYF
TGTGCCAGCAGTGAAGGGTACAGGGCGGTTCAAGAGACCCAGTACTTC
>.|TRBD2|TRBV7-2|TRBJ2-7
CASSLGLAGGYEQYF
TGTGCCAGCAGCCTCGGACTAGCGGGAGGCTACGAGCAGTACTTC
>.|TRBD2|TRBV5-4|TRBJ2-3
CASSLVSGGSTDTQYF
TGTGCCAGCAGCTTGGTTAGCGGGGGTAGCACAGATACGCAGTATTTT